The sequence of this TCR beta chain was determined in a study of T cell repertoires in cytomegalovirus infection. Background on the study: Shared public TCR beta signatures pointed to both CMV infection and a matching HLA type.

In TCRdb, the reads were re-called with MiXCR into one record per CDR3 protein. Of under 450,000 distinct CDR3 sequences in the sample, roughly 34% are singletons; the top ten hold approximately 13%. The CDR3 is 14 amino acids. V lost 8 bases and J lost 5, with 19 bases in between. Regarding the study as a whole: The ex vivo response showed dominance by HLA-C-restricted CMV-specific TCR beta clonotypes.

In its sample, this clonotype was seen a few times. What it binds is unknown. The sample in question was cultured PBMCs, obtained from culture after CMV antigen stimulation. The chain has TRBV5-3 and TRBJ1-1, with a possible D match to TRBD1 (5 bases). TRBV5-3 falls under the ORF class, with uncertain function. The sequence was collected from a human donor in good health (CMV status not recorded). Some clones in this sample may be carry-over from other donors' samples. CDR3 residues: CASSPAGRGTEAFF. The CDR3 DNA reads TGTGCCAGCAGCCCCGCCGGTCGGGGGACTGAAGCTTTCTTT.